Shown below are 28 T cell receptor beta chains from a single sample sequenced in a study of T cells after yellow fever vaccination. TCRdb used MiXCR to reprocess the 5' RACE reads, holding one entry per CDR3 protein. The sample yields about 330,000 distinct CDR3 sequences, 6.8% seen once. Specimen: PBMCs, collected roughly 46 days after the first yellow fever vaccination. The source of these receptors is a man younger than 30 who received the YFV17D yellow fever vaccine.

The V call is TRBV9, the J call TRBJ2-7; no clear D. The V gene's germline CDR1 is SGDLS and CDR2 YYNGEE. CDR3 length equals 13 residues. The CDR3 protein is CSSSPRVEGEQYV. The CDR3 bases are TGTTCCAGCAGCCCTAGGGTCGAAGGGGAGCAGTACGTC.

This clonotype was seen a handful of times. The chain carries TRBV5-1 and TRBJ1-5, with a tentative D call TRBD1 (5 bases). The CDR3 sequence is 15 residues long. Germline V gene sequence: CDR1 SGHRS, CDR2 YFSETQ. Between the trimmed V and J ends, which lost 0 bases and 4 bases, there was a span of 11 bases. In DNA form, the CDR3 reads TGCGCCAGCAGCTTGGGGGGCTCGGGGAATCAGCCCCAGCATTTT. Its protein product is CASSLGGSGNQPQHF.

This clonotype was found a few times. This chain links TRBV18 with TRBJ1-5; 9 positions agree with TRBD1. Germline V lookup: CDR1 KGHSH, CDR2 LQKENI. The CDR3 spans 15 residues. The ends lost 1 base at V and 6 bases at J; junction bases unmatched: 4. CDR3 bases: TGTGCCAGCTCACCACGGACAGGGGCTGGTCAGCCCCAGCATTTT. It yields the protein CASSPRTGAGQPQHF.

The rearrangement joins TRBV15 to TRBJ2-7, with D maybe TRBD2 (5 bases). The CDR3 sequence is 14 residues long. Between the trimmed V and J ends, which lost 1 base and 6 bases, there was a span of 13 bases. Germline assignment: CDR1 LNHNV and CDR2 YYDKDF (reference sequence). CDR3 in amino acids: CATSRGEPASEQYV. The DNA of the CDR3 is TGTGCCACCAGCAGAGGGGAGCCGGCATCCGAGCAGTACGTC.

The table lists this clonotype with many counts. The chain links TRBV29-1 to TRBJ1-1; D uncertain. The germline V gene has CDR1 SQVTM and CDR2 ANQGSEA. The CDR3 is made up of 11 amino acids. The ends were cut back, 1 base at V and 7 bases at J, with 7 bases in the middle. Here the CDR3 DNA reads TGCAGCGTTGAAGTCGGAGGTGAAGCTTTCTTT. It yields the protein CSVEVGGEAFF.

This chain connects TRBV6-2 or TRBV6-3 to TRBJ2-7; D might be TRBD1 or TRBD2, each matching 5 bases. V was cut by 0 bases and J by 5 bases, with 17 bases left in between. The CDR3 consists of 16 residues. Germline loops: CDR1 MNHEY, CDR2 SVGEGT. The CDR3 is CASSYSVSRGTNEQYV. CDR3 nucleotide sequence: TGTGCCAGCAGTTACTCGGTTTCGAGGGGAACTAACGAGCAGTACGTC.

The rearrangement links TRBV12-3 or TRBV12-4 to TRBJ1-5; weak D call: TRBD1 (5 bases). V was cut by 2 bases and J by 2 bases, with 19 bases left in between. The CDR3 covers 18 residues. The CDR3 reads CASSLKGVGAWGNQPQHF. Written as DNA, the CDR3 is TGTGCCAGCAGTTTAAAAGGGGTTGGGGCGTGGGGCAATCAGCCCCAGCATTTT.

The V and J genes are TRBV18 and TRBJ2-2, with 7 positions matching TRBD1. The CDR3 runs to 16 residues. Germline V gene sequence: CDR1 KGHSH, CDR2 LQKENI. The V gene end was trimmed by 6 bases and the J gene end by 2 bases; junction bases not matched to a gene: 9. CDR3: CASSPGQRDNTGELFF. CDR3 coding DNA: TGTGCCAGCTCCCCGGGACAGAGGGACAACACCGGGGAGCTGTTTTTT.

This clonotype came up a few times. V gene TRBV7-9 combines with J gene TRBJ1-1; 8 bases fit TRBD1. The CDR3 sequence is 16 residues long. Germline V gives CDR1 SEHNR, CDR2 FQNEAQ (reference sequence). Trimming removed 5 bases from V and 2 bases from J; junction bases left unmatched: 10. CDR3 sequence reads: CASSQGQVEGNTEAFF. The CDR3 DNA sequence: TGTGCCAGCAGCCAGGGACAGGTAGAGGGTAACACTGAAGCTTTCTTT.

The CDR3 reads CASSFDFRSYEQYV. In DNA form, the CDR3 reads TGTGCCAGCAGCTTCGACTTTCGCTCCTACGAGCAGTACGTC. This rearrangement joins TRBV5-5 to TRBJ2-7, with D unresolved. The length of the CDR3 is 14 residues. Germline values: CDR1 SGHKS, CDR2 YYEKEE (reference sequence). V shed 2 bases and J shed 0 bases, with 9 bases lying between them.

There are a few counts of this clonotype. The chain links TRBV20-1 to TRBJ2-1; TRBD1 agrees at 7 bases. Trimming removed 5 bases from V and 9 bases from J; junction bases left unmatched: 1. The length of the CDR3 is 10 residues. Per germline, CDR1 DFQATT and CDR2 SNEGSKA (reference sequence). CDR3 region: CSADRAEQFF. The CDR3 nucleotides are TGCAGTGCTGACAGGGCTGAGCAGTTCTTC.

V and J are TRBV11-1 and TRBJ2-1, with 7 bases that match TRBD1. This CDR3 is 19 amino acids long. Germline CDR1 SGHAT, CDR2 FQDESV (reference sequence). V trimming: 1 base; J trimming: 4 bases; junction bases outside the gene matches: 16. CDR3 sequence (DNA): TGTGCCAGCAGCTTAGTACTTAGGAGGACAGGAAGAGTTTACAATGAGCAGTTCTTC. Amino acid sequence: CASSLVLRRTGRVYNEQFF.

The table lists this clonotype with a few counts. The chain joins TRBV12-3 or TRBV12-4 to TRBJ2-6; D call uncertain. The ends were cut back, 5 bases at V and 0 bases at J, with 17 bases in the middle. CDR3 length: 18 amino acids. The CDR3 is CASSTPGGRSSGANVLTF. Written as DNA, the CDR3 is TGTGCCAGCAGTACCCCGGGCGGCAGGAGCTCTGGGGCCAACGTCCTGACTTTC.

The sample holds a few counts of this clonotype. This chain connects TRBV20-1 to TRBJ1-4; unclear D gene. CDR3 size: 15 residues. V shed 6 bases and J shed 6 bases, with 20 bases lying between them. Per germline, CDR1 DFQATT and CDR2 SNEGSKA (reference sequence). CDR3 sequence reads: CSAPLGGREDEKLFF. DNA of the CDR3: TGCAGTGCCCCCCTGGGCGGGAGAGAGGATGAAAAACTGTTTTTT.

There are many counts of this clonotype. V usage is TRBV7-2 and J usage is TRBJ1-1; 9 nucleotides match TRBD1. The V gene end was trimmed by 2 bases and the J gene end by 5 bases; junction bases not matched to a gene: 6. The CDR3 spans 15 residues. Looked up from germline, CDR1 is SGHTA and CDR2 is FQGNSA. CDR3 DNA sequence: TGTGCCAGCAGCTTACGGACAGGGGTAGGAACTGAAGCTTTCTTT. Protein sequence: CASSLRTGVGTEAFF.

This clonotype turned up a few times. The CDR3 nucleotides read TGTGCCTGGACAGGGTTCTCTGGAAACACCATATATTTT. Translated, it gives CAWTGFSGNTIYF. This chain connects TRBV30 to TRBJ1-3, with D perhaps matching TRBD1 (5 bases). The length of the CDR3 is 13 residues. Germline assignment: CDR1 GTSNPN and CDR2 SVGIG (reference sequence). V was clipped by 4 bases and J by 0 bases, with 7 bases between them.

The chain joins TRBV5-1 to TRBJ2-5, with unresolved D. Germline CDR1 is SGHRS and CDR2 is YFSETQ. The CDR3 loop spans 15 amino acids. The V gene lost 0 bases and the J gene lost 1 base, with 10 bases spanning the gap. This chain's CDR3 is CASSLAAVGQETQYF. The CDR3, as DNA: TGCGCCAGCAGCTTGGCAGCAGTGGGCCAAGAGACCCAGTACTTC.

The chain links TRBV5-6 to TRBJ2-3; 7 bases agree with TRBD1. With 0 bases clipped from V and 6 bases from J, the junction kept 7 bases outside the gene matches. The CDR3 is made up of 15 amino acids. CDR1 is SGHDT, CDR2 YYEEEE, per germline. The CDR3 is CASSLGRQGLDTQYF. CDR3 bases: TGTGCCAGCAGCTTGGGGAGACAGGGCTTGGATACGCAGTATTTT. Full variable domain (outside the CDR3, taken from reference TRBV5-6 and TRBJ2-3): DAGVTQSPTHLIKTRGQQVTLRCSPKSGHDTVSWYQQALGQGPQFIFQYYEEEERQRGNFPDRFSGHQFPNYSSELNVNALLLGDSALYLCASSLGRQGLDTQYFGPGTRLTVL.

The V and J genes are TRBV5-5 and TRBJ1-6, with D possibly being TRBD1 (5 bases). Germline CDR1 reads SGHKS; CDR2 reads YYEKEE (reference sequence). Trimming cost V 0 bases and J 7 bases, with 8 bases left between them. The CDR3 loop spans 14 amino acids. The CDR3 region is CASSLEGVNSPLHF. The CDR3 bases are TGTGCCAGCAGCTTGGAAGGGGTAAATTCACCCCTCCACTTT.

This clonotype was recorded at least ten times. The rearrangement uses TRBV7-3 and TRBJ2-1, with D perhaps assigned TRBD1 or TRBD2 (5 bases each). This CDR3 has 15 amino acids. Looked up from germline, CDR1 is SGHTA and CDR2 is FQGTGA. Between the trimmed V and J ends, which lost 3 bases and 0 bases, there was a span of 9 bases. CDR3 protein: CASSLGPSSYNEQFF. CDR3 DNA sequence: TGTGCCAGCAGCTTGGGACCCAGCTCCTACAATGAGCAGTTCTTC.

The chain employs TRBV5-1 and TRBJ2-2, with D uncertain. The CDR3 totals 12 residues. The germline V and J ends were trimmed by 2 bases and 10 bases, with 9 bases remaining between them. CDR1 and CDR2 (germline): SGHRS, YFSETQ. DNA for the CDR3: TGCGCCAGCAGCTTAAGCTCCGAGGAGCTGTTTTTT. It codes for CASSLSSEELFF.

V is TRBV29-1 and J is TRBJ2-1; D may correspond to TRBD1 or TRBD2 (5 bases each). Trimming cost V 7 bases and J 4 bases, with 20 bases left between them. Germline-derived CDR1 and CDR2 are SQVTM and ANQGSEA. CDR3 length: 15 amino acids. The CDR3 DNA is TGCAGCGCCACCCTCCGTGGGGACCTATACAATGAGCAGTTCTTC. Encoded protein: CSATLRGDLYNEQFF.

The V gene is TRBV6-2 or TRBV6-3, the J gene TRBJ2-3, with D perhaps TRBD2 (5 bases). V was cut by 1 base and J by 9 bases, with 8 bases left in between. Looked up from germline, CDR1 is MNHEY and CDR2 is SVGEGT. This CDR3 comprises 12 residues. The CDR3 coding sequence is TGTGCCAGCAGTTACTTTTCGGGGACGCAGTATTTT. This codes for CASSYFSGTQYF.

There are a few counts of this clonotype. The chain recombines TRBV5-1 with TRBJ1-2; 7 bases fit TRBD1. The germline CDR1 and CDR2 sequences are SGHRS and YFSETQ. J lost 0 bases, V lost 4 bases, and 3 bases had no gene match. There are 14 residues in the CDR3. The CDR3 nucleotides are TGCGCCAGCAGCCAAGGGACAGCTAACTATGGCTACACCTTC. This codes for CASSQGTANYGYTF.

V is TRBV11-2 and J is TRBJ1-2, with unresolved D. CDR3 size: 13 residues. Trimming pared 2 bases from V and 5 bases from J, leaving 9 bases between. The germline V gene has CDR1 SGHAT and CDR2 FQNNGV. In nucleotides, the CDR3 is TGTGCCAGCAGCTTAATGCCACCTTATGGCTACACCTTC. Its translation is CASSLMPPYGYTF.

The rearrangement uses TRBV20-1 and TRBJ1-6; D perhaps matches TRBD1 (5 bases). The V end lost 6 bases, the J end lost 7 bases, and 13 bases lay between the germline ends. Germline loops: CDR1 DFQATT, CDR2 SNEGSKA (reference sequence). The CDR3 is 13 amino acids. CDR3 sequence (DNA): TGCAGTGCCGCAGAACGGACAAATTCACCCCTCCACTTT. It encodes CSAAERTNSPLHF.

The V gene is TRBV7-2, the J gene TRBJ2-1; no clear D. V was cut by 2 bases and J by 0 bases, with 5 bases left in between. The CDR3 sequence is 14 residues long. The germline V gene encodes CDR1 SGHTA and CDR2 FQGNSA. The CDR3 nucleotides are TGTGCCAGCAGCTTATACTCCTCCTACAATGAGCAGTTCTTC. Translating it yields CASSLYSSYNEQFF.

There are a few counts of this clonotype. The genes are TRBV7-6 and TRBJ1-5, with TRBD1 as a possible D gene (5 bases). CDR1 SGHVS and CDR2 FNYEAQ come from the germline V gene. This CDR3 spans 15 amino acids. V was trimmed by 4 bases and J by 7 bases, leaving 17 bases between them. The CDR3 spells CASSSSAGFGQPQHF. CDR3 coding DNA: TGTGCCAGCAGCTCGAGTGCAGGGTTTGGGCAGCCCCAGCATTTT.